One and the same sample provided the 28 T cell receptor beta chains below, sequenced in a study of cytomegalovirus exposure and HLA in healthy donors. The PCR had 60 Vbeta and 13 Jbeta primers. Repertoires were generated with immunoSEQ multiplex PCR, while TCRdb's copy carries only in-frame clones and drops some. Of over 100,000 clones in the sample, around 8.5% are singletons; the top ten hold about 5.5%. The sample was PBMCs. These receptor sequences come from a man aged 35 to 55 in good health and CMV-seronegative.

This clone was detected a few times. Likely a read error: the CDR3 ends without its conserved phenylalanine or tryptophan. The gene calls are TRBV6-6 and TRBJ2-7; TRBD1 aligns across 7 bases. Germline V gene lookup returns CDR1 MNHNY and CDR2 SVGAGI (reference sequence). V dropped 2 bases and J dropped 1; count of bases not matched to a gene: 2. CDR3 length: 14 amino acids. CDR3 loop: CASSYPQGSYEQYL. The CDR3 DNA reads TGTGCCAGCAGTTACCCACAGGGGTCCTACGAGCAGTACCTC.

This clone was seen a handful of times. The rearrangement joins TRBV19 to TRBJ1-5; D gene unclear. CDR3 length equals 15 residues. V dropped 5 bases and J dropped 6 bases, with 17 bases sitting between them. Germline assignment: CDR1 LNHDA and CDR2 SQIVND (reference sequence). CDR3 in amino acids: CASSSDFYQIQPQHF. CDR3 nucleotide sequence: TGTGCCAGTAGTTCGGACTTTTACCAAATTCAGCCCCAGCATTTT.

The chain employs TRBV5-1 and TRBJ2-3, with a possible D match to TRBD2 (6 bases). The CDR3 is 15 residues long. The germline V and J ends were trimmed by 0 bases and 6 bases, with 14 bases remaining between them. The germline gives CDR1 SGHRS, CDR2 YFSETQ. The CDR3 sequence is CASSLGTGGQDTQYF. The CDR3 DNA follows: TGCGCCAGCAGCTTGGGGACCGGAGGGCAGGATACGCAGTATTTT.

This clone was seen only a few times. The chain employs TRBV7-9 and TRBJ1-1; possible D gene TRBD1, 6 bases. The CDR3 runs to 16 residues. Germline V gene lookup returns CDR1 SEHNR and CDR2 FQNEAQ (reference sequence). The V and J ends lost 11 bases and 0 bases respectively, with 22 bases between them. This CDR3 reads CASANQGLRMNTEAFF. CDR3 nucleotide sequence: TGTGCCTCAGCCAATCAGGGGCTGAGGATGAACACTGAAGCTTTCTTT.

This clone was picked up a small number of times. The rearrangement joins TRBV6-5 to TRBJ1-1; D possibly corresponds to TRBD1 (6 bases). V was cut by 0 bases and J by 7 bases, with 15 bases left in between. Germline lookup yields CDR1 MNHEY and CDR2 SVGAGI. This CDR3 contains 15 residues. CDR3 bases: TGTGCCAGCAGTTACTCCGCAGGGGCTAGGGGTGAAGCTTTCTTT. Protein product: CASSYSAGARGEAFF.

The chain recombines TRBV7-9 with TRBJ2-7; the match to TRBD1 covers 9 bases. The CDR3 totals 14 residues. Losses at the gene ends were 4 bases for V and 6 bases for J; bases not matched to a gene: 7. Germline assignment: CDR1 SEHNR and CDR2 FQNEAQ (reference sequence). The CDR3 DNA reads TGTGCCAGCAGCTACGGGACAGGGACGGTCGAGCAGTACTTC. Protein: CASSYGTGTVEQYF.

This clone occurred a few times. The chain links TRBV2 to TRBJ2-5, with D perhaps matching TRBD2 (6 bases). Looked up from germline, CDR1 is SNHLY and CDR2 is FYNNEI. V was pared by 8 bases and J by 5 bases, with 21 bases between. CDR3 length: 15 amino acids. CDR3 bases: TGTGCCAGCGGGGCCCGGGAGCCCGAAGGGGAGACCCAGTACTTC. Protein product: CASGAREPEGETQYF.

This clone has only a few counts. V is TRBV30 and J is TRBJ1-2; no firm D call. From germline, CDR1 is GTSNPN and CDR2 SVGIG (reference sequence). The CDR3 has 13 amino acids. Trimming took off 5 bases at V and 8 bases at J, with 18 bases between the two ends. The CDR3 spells CAWREPLGVGYTF. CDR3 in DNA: TGTGCCTGGCGGGAGCCACTCGGGGTCGGCTACACCTTC.

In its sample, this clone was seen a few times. The CDR3 nucleotides read TGTGCCAGTAGTATCCGTCGCCAAGAGACCCAGTACTTC. Its protein product is CASSIRRQETQYF. The chain joins TRBV19 to TRBJ2-5; D not certain. Germline V gives CDR1 LNHDA, CDR2 SQIVND (reference sequence). V shed 3 bases and J shed 1 base, with 6 bases lying between them. The CDR3 is 13 amino acids.

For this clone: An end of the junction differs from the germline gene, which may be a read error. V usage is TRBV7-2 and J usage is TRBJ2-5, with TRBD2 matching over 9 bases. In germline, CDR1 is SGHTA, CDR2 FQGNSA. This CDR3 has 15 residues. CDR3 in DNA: TGTGCCAGCAGCTTAAACGCGGGGGGGCAAGAGGCCCAGTACTTC. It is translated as CASSLNAGGQEAQYF.

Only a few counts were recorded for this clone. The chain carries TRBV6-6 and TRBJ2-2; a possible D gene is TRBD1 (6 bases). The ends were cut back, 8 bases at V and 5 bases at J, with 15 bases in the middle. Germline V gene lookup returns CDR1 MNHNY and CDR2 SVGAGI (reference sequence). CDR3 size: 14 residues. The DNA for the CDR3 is TGTGCCAGCCGTCCACAGGGTCGGACCGGGGAGCTGTTTTTT. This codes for CASRPQGRTGELFF.

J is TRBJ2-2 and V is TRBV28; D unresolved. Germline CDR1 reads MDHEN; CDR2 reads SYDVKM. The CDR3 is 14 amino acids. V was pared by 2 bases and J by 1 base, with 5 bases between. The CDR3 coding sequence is TGTGCCAGCAGTTTAACTTTGAACACCGGGGAGCTGTTTTTT. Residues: CASSLTLNTGELFF.

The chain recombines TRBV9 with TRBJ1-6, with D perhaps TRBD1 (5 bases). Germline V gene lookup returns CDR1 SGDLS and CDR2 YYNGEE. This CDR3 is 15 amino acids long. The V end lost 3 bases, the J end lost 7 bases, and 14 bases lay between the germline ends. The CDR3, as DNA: TGTGCCAGCAGCGGCTTCGGAGGGGCAAATTCACCCCTCCACTTT. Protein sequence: CASSGFGGANSPLHF.

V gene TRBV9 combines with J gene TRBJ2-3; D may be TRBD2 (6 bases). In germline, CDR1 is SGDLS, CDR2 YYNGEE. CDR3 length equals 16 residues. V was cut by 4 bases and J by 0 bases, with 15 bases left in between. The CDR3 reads CASSPRGALSTDTQYF. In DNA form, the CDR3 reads TGTGCCAGCAGCCCCCGCGGGGCTCTAAGCACAGATACGCAGTATTTT.

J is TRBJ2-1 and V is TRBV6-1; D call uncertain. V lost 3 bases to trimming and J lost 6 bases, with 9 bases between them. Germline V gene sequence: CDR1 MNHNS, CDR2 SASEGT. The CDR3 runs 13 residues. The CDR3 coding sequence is TGTGCCAGCAGTGAGTCCCCCGGCAATGAGCAGTTCTTC. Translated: CASSESPGNEQFF.

CDR3 nucleotides: TGTGCCAGCAGCCTAAGACTAGCGGGGTACGAGCAGTACTTC. Amino acids: CASSLRLAGYEQYF. This chain uses TRBV7-2 with TRBJ2-7, with TRBD2 identical over 11 bases. There are 14 residues in the CDR3. CDR1 SGHTA and CDR2 FQGNSA come from the germline V gene. V shed 5 bases, J shed 4 bases, and the junction held 4 bases outside the gene matches.

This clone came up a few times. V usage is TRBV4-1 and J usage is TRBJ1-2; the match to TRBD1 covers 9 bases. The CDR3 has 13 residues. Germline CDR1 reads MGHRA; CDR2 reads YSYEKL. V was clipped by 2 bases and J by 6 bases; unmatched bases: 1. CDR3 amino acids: CASSQRQGDGYTF. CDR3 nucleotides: TGCGCCAGCAGCCAAAGACAGGGGGATGGCTACACCTTC.

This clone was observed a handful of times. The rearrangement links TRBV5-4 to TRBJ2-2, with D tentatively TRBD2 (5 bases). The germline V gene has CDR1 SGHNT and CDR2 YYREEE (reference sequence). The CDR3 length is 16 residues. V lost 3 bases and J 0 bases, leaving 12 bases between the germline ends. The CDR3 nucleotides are TGTGCCAGCAGCTCCGGGGTATCCCCGAACACCGGGGAGCTGTTTTTT. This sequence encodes CASSSGVSPNTGELFF.

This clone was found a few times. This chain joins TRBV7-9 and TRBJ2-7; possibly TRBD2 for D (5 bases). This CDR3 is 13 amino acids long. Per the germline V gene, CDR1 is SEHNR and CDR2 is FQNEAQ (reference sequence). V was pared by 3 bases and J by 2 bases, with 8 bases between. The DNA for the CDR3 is TGTGCCAGCAGCTTTCCCGGGACCTACGAGCAGTACTTC. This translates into CASSFPGTYEQYF.

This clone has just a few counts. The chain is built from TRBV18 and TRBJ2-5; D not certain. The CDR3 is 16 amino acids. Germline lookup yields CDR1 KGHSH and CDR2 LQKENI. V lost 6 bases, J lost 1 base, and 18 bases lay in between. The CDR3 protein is CASSPEALNLQETQYF. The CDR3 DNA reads TGTGCCAGCTCGCCAGAAGCACTAAACCTCCAAGAGACCCAGTACTTC.

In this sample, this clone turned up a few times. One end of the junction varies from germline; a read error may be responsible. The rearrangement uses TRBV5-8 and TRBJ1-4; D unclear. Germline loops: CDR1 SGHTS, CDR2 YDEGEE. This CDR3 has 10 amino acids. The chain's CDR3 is CASSLDRVAF. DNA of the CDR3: TGTGCCAGCAGCTTGGATCGCGTAGCCTTT.

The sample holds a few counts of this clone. The CDR3, as DNA: TGTGCCAGCAAAAGCGGGTCGGGTAATGAGCAGTTCTTC. This gives the protein CASKSGSGNEQFF. The gene calls are TRBV7-2 and TRBJ2-1; perhaps TRBD2 as D (6 bases). Trimming stripped 7 bases from V and 7 bases from J, with 14 bases between. The CDR3 contains 13 residues. Germline CDR1 and CDR2: SGHTA and FQGNSA.

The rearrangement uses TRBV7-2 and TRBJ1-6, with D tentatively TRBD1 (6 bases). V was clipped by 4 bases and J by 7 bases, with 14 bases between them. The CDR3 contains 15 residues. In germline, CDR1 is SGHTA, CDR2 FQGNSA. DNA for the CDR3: TGTGCCAGCAGCTCCCGGTCAGGGGAAAATTCACCCCTCCACTTT. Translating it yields CASSSRSGENSPLHF.

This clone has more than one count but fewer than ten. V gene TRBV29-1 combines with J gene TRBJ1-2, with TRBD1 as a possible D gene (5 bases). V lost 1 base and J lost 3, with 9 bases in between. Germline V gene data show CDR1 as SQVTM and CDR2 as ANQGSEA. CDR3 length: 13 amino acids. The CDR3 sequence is CSVEVQAHYGYTF. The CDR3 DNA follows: TGCAGCGTTGAAGTACAGGCGCACTATGGCTACACCTTC.

The CDR3 nucleotides read TGTGCCAGCCAGGAAAGACAGGGATCCACTGAAGCTTTCTTT. It encodes CASQERQGSTEAFF. The chain employs TRBV25-1 and TRBJ1-1; TRBD1 matches 7 bases. Germline V gene data show CDR1 as MGHDK and CDR2 as SYGVNS. Trimming removed 8 bases from V and 4 bases from J; junction bases left unmatched: 10. This CDR3 has 14 amino acids.

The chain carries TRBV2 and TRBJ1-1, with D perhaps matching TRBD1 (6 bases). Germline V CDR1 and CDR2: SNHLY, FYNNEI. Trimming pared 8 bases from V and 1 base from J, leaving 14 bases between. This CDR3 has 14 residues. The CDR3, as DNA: TGTGCCAGCCGGACAGACTTTAAGAACACTGAAGCTTTCTTT. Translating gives CASRTDFKNTEAFF.

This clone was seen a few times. CDR3: CATSRAGEMADTQYF. The CDR3 nucleotides are TGTGCCACCAGCCGGGCGGGGGAGATGGCAGATACGCAGTATTTT. The chain couples TRBV15 to TRBJ2-3; 7 bases line up with TRBD2. Germline CDR1 and CDR2: LNHNV and YYDKDF (reference sequence). The trim removed 5 bases at V and 4 bases at J, leaving 9 bases unmatched. CDR3 length: 15 amino acids.

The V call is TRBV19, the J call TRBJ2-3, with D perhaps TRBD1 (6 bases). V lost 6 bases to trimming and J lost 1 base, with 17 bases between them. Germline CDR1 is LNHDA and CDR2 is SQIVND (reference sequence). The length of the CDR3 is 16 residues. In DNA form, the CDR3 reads TGTGCCAGTAGACCCGGCATGGGGGCCGGCACAGATACGCAGTATTTT. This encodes CASRPGMGAGTDTQYF.